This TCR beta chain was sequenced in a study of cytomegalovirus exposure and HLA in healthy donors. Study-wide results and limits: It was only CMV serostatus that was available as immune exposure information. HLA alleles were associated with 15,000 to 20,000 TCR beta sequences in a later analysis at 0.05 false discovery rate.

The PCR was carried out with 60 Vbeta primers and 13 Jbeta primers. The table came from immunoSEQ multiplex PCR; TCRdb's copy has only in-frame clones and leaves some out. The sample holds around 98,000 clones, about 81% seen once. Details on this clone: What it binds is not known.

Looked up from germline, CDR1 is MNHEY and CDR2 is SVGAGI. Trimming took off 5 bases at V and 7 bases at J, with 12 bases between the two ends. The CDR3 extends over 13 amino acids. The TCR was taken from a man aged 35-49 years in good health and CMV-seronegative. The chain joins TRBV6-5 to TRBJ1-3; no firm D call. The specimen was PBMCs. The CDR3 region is CASSPRQANTIYF. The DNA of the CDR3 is TGTGCCAGCAGTCCCCGGCAGGCCAACACCATATATTTT.